This entry features one TCR beta chain sequence. What it binds is not known. For sorted subsets, 150 to 200 ng DNA per replicate equaled around 28,000 T cell genomes. Data came from immunoSEQ multiplex PCR; TCRdb stores just in-frame clones and leaves some out. This table has approximately 1,500,000 clones, more than 95% appearing once. This sample stems from a study of shared clonotypes between healthy human individuals. Study background: The study enrolled a couple of women and three men aged 18 to 49.

Overall study findings and caveats: Relative to clonotypes present in all four donors, those not shared had lower generation probabilities.

From CD4+ cells came CD45RA+ naive and CD45RA-negative memory subsets. The sample taken for sequencing was naive CD4+ T cells sorted from blood. Subset specified: CD45RA+ positively selected. The receptor's source is a man younger than 40 in good health.

In nucleotides, the CDR3 is TGTGCCAGCAGCTTTGGAGCCTTCGGGAGGACAGAGCAGTACTTC. Protein product: CASSFGAFGRTEQYF. V is TRBV7-2 and J is TRBJ2-7; TRBD2 aligns across 7 bases. CDR1 SGHTA and CDR2 FQGNSA come from the germline V gene. Trimming cost V 3 bases and J 7 bases; bases outside gene matches: 12. CDR3 length equals 15 residues.